The TCR beta chain described here comes from a study of blood T cell repertoires in COVID-19. In the study's own analysis: Reference gene primer amplification yielded estimated nucleated cell counts. Here immunoSEQ multiplex PCR was the method, and the copy in TCRdb shows in-frame clones only, minus some. V and J calls and clone size are those listed in that table; D and trimming were worked out from the DNA. The data show over 65,000 clones, 75% to 95% seen once. Sequenced input: peripheral blood. This TCR came from an elderly woman with acute or convalescent COVID-19.

Written as DNA, the CDR3 is TGTGCCAGCAGCCAAGATCTAGCGGGGGTAGGCGAGCAGTACTTC. Translated, it gives CASSQDLAGVGEQYF. The J gene is TRBJ2-7, the V gene TRBV3-1 (or the pseudogene TRBV3-2); 10 bases line up with TRBD2. The CDR3 runs 15 residues. Germline V gene sequence: CDR1 LGHDT, CDR2 YNNKEL (reference sequence). V shed 0 bases, J shed 6 bases, and the junction held 5 bases outside the gene matches.